This T cell receptor beta chain was documented in a study of response to subunit inactivated influenza vaccine. Notes on the study in general: Few new T cells, the authors suggested, are recruited by each seasonal influenza vaccination.

Comments on this clonotype: Its cognate antigen is unknown.

Using its own MiXCR run on the RT-PCR reads, TCRdb lists one record per CDR3 protein. This sample has around 180,000 distinct CDR3 sequences, with around 8.8% found just once. This CDR3 has 15 amino acids. CDR1 MNHEY and CDR2 SVGEGT come from the germline V gene. With 1 base removed from V and 6 bases from J, the gap between germline ends came to 16 bases. The input for sequencing was non-naive T cells sorted from PBMCs, taken on the day of vaccination. The chain uses TRBV6-2 or TRBV6-3 and TRBJ2-7; either TRBD1 or TRBD2 may supply D (5 bases each). The sequence was obtained from a man aged 45-60 years who received an inactivated influenza vaccine. CDR3 sequence reads: CASSYFFRDLVEQYF. The DNA for the CDR3 is TGTGCCAGCAGTTACTTTTTCCGGGACCTTGTCGAGCAGTACTTC.